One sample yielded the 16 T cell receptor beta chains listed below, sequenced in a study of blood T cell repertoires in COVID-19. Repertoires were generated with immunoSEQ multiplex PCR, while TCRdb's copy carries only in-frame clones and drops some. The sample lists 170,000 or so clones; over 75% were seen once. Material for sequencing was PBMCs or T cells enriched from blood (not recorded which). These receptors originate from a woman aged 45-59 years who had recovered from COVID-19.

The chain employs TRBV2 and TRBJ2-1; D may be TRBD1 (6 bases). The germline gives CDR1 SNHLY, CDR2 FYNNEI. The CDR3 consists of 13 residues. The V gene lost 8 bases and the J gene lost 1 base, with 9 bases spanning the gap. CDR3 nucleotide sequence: TGTGCCAGCGCTCAGGGGTCCTACAATGAGCAGTTCTTC. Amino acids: CASAQGSYNEQFF.

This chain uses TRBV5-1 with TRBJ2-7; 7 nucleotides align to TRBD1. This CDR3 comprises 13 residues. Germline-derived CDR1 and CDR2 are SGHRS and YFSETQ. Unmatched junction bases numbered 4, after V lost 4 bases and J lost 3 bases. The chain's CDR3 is CASSTGVGYEQYF. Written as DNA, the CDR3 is TGCGCCAGCAGCACAGGGGTAGGCTACGAGCAGTACTTC.

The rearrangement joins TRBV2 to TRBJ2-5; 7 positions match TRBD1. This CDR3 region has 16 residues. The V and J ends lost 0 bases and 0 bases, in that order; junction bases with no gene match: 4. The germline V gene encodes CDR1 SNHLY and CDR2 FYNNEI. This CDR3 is CASSEATGTDQETQYF. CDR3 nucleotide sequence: TGTGCCAGCAGTGAAGCTACCGGGACAGACCAAGAGACCCAGTACTTC.

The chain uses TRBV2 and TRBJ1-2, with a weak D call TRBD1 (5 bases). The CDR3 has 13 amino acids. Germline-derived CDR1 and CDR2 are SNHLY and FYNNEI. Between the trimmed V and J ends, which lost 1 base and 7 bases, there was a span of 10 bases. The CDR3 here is CASSEVGGRGYTF. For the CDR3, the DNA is TGTGCCAGCAGTGAAGTCGGGGGACGTGGCTACACCTTC.

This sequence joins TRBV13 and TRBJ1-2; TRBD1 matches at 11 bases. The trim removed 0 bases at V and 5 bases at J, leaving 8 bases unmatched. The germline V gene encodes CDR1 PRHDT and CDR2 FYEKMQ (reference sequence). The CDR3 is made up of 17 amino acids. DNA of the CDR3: TGTGCCAGCAGCTTAGGGAGGACAGGGGGCGCCAGGTATGGCTACACCTTC. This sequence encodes CASSLGRTGGARYGYTF.

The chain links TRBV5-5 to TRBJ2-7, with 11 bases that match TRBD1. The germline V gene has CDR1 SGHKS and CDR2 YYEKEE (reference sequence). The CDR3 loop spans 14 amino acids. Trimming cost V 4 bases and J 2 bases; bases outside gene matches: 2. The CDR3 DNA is TGTGCCAGCAGCCCGGGACAGGGGGCCTACGAGCAGTACTTC. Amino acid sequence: CASSPGQGAYEQYF.

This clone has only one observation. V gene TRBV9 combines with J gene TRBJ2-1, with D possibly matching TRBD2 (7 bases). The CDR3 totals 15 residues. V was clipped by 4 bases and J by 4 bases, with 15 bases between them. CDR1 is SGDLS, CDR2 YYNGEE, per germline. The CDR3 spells CASSPRGGGYNEQFF. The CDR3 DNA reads TGTGCCAGCAGCCCCAGAGGGGGGGGGTACAATGAGCAGTTCTTC.

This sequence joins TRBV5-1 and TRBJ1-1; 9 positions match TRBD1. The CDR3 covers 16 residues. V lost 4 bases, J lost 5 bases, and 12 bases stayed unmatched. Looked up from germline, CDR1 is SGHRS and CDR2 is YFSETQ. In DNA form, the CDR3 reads TGCGCCAGCAGCCCTTCCCTACAGGGGGCCTCTACTGAAGCTTTCTTT. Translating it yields CASSPSLQGASTEAFF.

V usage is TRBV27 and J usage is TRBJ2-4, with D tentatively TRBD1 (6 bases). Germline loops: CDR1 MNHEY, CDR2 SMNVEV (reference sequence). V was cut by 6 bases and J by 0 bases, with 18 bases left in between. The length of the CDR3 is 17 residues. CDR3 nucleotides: TGTGCCAGCAGCAGGACCGGGACACCACAAGCCAAAAACATTCAGTACTTC. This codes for CASSRTGTPQAKNIQYF.

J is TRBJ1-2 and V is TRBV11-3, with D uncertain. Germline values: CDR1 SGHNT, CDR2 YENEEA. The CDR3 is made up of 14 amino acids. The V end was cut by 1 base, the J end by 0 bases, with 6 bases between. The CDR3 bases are TGTGCCAGCAGCTTAGGACGGGCTAACTATGGCTACACCTTC. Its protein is CASSLGRANYGYTF.

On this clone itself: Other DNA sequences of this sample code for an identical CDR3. In DNA, the CDR3 is TGTGCCAGCAGTTTGCGACAGAATTCACCCCTCCACTTT. Translating gives CASSLRQNSPLHF. J is TRBJ1-6 and V is TRBV27; D is perhaps TRBD1 (5 bases). Germline CDR1 and CDR2: MNHEY and SMNVEV (reference sequence). This CDR3 is built from 13 residues. The V gene lost 3 bases and the J gene lost 7 bases, with 7 bases spanning the gap.

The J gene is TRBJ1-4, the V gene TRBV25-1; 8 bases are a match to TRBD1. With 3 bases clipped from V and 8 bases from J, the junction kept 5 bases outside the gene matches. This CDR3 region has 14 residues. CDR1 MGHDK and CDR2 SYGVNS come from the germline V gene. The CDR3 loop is CASSDQGAGEKLFF. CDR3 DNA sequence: TGTGCCAGCAGTGACCAGGGGGCCGGGGAAAAACTGTTTTTT.

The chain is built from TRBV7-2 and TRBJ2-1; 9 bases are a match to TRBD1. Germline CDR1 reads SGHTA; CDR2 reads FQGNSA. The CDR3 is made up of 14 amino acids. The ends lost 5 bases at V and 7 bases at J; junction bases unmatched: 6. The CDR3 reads CASSRDRGKNEQFF. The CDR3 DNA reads TGTGCCAGCAGCCGCGACAGGGGGAAGAATGAGCAGTTCTTC.

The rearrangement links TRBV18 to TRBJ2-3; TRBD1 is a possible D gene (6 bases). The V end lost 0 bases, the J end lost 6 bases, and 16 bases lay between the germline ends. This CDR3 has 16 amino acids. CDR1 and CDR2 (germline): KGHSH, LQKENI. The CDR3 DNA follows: TGTGCCAGCTCACCACCCGAACAGGGTGCGGGCGATACGCAGTATTTT. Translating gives CASSPPEQGAGDTQYF.

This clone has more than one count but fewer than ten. The CDR3 reads CASSYLSIDQPQHF. CDR3 in DNA: TGTGCCAGCAGTTACTTGTCCATTGATCAGCCCCAGCATTTT. This chain uses TRBV6-6 with TRBJ1-5; no clear D gene. Trimming pared 1 base from V and 5 bases from J, leaving 9 bases between. CDR1 MNHNY and CDR2 SVGAGI come from the germline V gene (reference sequence). This CDR3 spans 14 amino acids.

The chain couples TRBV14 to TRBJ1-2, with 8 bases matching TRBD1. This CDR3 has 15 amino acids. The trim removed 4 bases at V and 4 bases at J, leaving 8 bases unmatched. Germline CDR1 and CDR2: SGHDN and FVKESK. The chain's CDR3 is CASSLGQGPGYGYTF. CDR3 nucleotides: TGTGCCAGCAGCCTTGGACAGGGCCCGGGCTATGGCTACACCTTC.